Included here is one TCR beta chain sequence, with context. The sample belongs to a study of blood T cell repertoires in COVID-19. About the research overall: T cells, B-cell-depleted T cells, or PBMCs provided the cDNA or gDNA that served as material.

Under the authors' procedure: Reference gene primer amplification gave estimated nucleated cell counts. Data came from immunoSEQ multiplex PCR; TCRdb stores just in-frame clones and leaves some out. Clone size and V and J calls were adopted from that table, with D and trimming inferred from the DNA. Of 65,000 to 85,000 clones in the sample, roughly 88% are singletons; the top ten hold about 2.5%. The sample consisted of peripheral blood. The TCR sequence derives from a human donor in a cohort sampled during active COVID-19.

The CDR3 sequence is CASRTPSTGYEQYF. The CDR3 nucleotides are TGTGCCAGCAGGACCCCATCGACGGGCTACGAGCAGTACTTC. V gene TRBV7-2 combines with J gene TRBJ2-7, with no clear D. The germline gives CDR1 SGHTA, CDR2 FQGNSA. The CDR3 spans 14 residues. Trimming removed 6 bases at V and 3 bases at J, with 15 bases between.